Each of the 10 T cell receptor beta chains below was sequenced from the same sample in a study of blood T cell repertoires in COVID-19. TCRdb keeps only in-frame clones here, not all; method: immunoSEQ multiplex PCR. The table records about 160,000 clones, approximately 79% of them present only once. The material sequenced was peripheral blood. The receptors here all came from a woman aged 60-75 years with COVID-19, enrolled during active disease.

The rearrangement uses TRBV19 and TRBJ1-3, with D unclear. CDR1 and CDR2 (germline): LNHDA, SQIVND (reference sequence). CDR3 length: 14 amino acids. The V gene lost 3 bases and the J gene lost 0 bases, with 6 bases spanning the gap. The CDR3 sequence is CASSIGVSGNTIYF. CDR3 nucleotide sequence: TGTGCCAGTAGTATCGGTGTCTCTGGAAACACCATATATTTT.

V gene TRBV6-6 combines with J gene TRBJ2-7; 10 positions agree with TRBD1. With V trimmed by 5 bases and J by 5 bases, 12 bases remained unmatched. This CDR3 is 16 amino acids long. Germline V gene data show CDR1 as MNHNY and CDR2 as SVGAGI (reference sequence). The CDR3 protein is CASSSGSGTGVDEQYV. DNA of the CDR3: TGTGCCAGCAGTAGCGGATCCGGGACAGGGGTTGACGAGCAGTACGTC.

The rearrangement links TRBV2 to TRBJ1-2; 7 nucleotides align to TRBD1. This CDR3 region has 12 residues. CDR1 is SNHLY, CDR2 FYNNEI, per germline. The junction had 4 bases not matched to a gene; V was cut back by 4 bases and J by 8 bases. The CDR3 region has the DNA TGTGCCAGCAGTGTAGCGGACAGGGGCTACACCTTC. Translated, it gives CASSVADRGYTF.

In its sample, this clone was seen a few times. This CDR3 reads CASSLGASGGTDTQYF. The DNA for the CDR3 is TGTGCCAGCAGCTTAGGGGCTAGTGGTGGGACAGATACGCAGTATTTT. The chain links TRBV7-3 to TRBJ2-3, with TRBD1 as a possible D gene (5 bases). Trimming removed 2 bases at V and 3 bases at J, with 15 bases between. The CDR3 totals 16 residues. Germline V gene data show CDR1 as SGHTA and CDR2 as FQGTGA.

The V gene is TRBV14, the J gene TRBJ2-7; perhaps TRBD2 as D (5 bases). V lost 0 bases and J lost 3, with 12 bases in between. Germline assignment: CDR1 SGHDN and CDR2 FVKESK. The CDR3 totals 15 residues. CDR3 region: CASSQDRGRYYEQYF. CDR3 DNA: TGTGCCAGCAGCCAAGACCGGGGTCGATACTACGAGCAGTACTTC. The variable domain in full, with the rest retrieved from reference TRBV14 and TRBJ2-7, is EAGVTQFPSHSVIEKGQTVTLRCDPISGHDNLYWYRRVMGKEIKFLLHFVKESKQDESGMPNNRFLAERTGGTYSTLKVQPAELEDSGVYFCASSQDRGRYYEQYFGPGTRLTVT.

The J gene is TRBJ2-2, the V gene TRBV5-1; D not certain. Per germline, CDR1 SGHRS and CDR2 YFSETQ. The V end was cut by 3 bases, the J end by 7 bases, with 25 bases between. CDR3 length: 18 residues. The chain's CDR3 is CASSSDSTTVMVIGELFF. CDR3 bases: TGCGCCAGCAGCTCCGACTCAACGACGGTAATGGTGATCGGGGAGCTGTTTTTT.

CDR3 in amino acids: CSATSSGNTIYF. In nucleotides, the CDR3 is TGCAGCGCGACAAGCTCTGGAAACACCATATATTTT. This chain joins TRBV29-1 and TRBJ1-3; D ambiguous. The CDR3 loop spans 12 amino acids. V was cut by 7 bases and J by 0 bases, with 7 bases left in between. Germline lookup yields CDR1 SQVTM and CDR2 ANQGSEA.

The J gene is TRBJ2-3, the V gene TRBV5-4; no firm D call. V lost 0 bases to trimming and J lost 1 base, with 6 bases between them. Germline lookup yields CDR1 SGHNT and CDR2 YYREEE (reference sequence). This CDR3 spans 14 amino acids. CDR3 nucleotide sequence: TGTGCCAGCAGCTTGGGGCTAGGCACAGATACGCAGTATTTT. Amino acids: CASSLGLGTDTQYF. The full variable domain, its missing parts supplied by reference TRBV5-4 and TRBJ2-3, is ETGVTQSPTHLIKTRGQQVTLRCSSQSGHNTVSWYQQALGQGPQFIFQYYREEENGRGNFPPRFSGLQFPNYSSELNVNALELDDSALYLCASSLGLGTDTQYFGPGTRLTVL.

The V call is TRBV2, the J call TRBJ2-5; 9 positions match TRBD2. J lost 2 bases, V lost 1 base, and 5 bases had no gene match. The CDR3 length is 16 residues. Germline V gene sequence: CDR1 SNHLY, CDR2 FYNNEI. CDR3 amino acids: CASSEVQLAGQETQYF. Written as DNA, the CDR3 is TGTGCCAGCAGTGAAGTTCAACTAGCGGGTCAAGAGACCCAGTACTTC.

This clone showed up many times. The rearrangement uses TRBV19 and TRBJ1-1, with a weak D call TRBD1 (6 bases). This CDR3 contains 16 residues. The V end was cut by 6 bases, the J end by 4 bases, with 21 bases between. Germline-derived CDR1 and CDR2 are LNHDA and SQIVND (reference sequence). The chain's CDR3 is CASSVTTQTGSTEAFF. The CDR3 DNA is TGTGCCAGTAGCGTCACTACCCAAACAGGGTCCACTGAAGCTTTCTTT.